This TCR beta chain was recovered during a study of T-cell reconstitution after alpha-beta-depleted transplantation in children. Notes on the study in general: T-cell numbers and diversity one year post-transplant derived largely from freshly generated T cells.

The TCRbeta library was prepared with unique molecular identifiers. TCRdb used MiXCR to reprocess the PCR reads, holding one entry per CDR3 protein. The data contain approximately 980,000 distinct CDR3 sequences, about 29% of them singletons. Concerning this clonotype: The antigen is not known.

The V end was cut by 4 bases, the J end by 1 base, with 14 bases between. In germline, CDR1 is SEHNR, CDR2 FQNEAQ (reference sequence). The CDR3 loop spans 16 amino acids. The source material was PBMCs, mostly from graft donor cells, sampled 360 days after TCRalphabeta/CD19-depleted stem cell transplant. This sequence joins TRBV7-9 and TRBJ2-4, with D possibly TRBD2 on 7 matching bases. The receptor's source is a boy under two years old who had a stem cell transplant for SCID, so the T cells may come from the graft donor. The CDR3 nucleotides read TGTGCCAGCAGCTCCTGGGGGCGGGGGGCCAAAAACATTCAGTACTTC. Translating gives CASSSWGRGAKNIQYF.